This T cell receptor (beta chain) was profiled in a study of blood T cells in healthy people across ages. Study background: Per every two T cells, about one barcoded beta molecule was captured by template switching. General study results and limits: Investigators viewed diversity estimates from one million T cells as underestimates, the study reported.

The extraction recovered at least 5.5 micrograms of total RNA per sample. A second PCR, run for roughly 7 to 11 cycles, used a sample-barcoded 5' primer plus a J-beta primer mix. A tag from a template-switch adaptor with 12 random nucleotides marked each cDNA molecule. TCRdb redid the calling of the 5' RACE reads with MiXCR, one entry per CDR3 protein. The data show 1.5 million to 2 million distinct CDR3 sequences, about 50% seen once. About this clonotype: Antigen: not known.

Germline lookup yields CDR1 SGHTA and CDR2 FQGTGA. The CDR3 loop spans 13 amino acids. Trimming took 6 bases from V and 4 from J, leaving 11 bases between them. The chain employs TRBV7-3 and TRBJ2-3; D not certain. The sample was blood. This clonotype was obtained from a woman aged 35 to 49 in good health. The chain's CDR3 is CASRYEAADTQYF. In nucleotides, the CDR3 is TGTGCCAGCAGGTACGAGGCGGCAGATACGCAGTATTTT.